There are a few counts of the clone carrying this T cell receptor (beta chain). Its antigen is as yet unknown. The data belong to a study of CD8 T cells in ankylosing spondylitis. Notes on the study in general: Significantly higher representation of disease-linked clones was reported for matched ankylosing spondylitis synovial fluid. Made up of eight highly homologous variants, a TCR beta motif appeared characteristic of ankylosing spondylitis blood. Disease-linked clones bore a CD8+ phenotype, appearing relatively rarely in peripheral blood. Earlier authors reported some of these motif variants in reactive arthritis synovial fluid and blood.

Researchers built TCR beta libraries using quantitative 5'-RACE with molecular barcodes. TCRdb called the 5' RACE reads again in MiXCR, with one record for every CDR3 protein. The data hold roughly 700,000 distinct CDR3 sequences, with 19% observed a single time. Germline V lookup: CDR1 LNHNV, CDR2 YYDKDF (reference sequence). V shed 0 bases and J shed 3 bases, with 19 bases lying between them. The CDR3 has 18 amino acids. The specimen was blood, either unsorted or a sorted T cell fraction (not recorded which). This rearrangement joins TRBV15 to TRBJ2-3, with D perhaps given as TRBD1 or TRBD2 (5 bases each). This TCR derives from a male donor with ankylosing spondylitis. The CDR3: CATSRDLLWGSGTDTQYF. The CDR3 nucleotides are TGTGCCACCAGCAGAGATCTTTTGTGGGGGAGCGGTACAGATACGCAGTATTTT.